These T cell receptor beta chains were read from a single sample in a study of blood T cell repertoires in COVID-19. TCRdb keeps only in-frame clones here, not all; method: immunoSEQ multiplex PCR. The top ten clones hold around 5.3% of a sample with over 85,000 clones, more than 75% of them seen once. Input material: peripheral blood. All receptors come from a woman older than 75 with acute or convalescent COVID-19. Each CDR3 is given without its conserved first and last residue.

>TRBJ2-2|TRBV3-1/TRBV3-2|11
ASTAGGRRELF
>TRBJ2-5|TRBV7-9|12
ASSPGTAQETQY
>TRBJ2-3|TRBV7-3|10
ASSSGGDTQY
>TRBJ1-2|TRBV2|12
ASSKDLGAYGYT
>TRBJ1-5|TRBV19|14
ASTVGAQRSNQPQH
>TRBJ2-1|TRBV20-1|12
SASDLSSYNEQF
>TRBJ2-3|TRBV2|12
ASSEDRVTDTQY
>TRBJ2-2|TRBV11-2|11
ASSFQATGELF
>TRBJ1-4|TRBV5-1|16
ASSWASTGIATNEKLF
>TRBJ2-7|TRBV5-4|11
ASSNPSRYEQY
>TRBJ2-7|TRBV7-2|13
ASSLVRLAGVEQY
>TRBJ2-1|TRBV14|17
ASSSLAGEWHSSYNEQF
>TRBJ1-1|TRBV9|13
ASSVGGPLNTEAF
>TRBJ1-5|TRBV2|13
ASSSEGGGNQPQH
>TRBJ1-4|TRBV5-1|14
ASSPAGGAANEKLF
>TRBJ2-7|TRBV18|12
ASSPNPGSYEQY
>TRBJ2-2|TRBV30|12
AWRYGGNTGELF
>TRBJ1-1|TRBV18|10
ASSPMNTEAF
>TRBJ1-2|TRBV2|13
ASRGPGQAGYGYT
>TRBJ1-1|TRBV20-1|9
SASRNTEAF
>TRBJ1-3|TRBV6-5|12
ASSPTYPGNTIY
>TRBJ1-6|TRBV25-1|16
ASSEADRPSSYNSPLH
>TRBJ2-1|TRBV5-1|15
ASSLVLAGGPGNEQF
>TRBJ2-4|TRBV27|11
ASSAGTGNIQY
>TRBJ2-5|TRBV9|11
ASSPDSSETQY
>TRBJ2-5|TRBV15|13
ATSRQGGEQETQY
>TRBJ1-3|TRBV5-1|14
ASSESPAGRGNTIY
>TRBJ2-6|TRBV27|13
ASREGTGQGLVLT
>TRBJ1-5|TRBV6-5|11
ASSRDREEPQH
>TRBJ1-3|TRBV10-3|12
AISGGQMSGTIY
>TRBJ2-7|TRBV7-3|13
ASSLYRTDSYEQY
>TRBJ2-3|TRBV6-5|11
ASGQGLGDTQY
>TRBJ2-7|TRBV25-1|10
ASSYSSYEQY
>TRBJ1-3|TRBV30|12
AWTGGTVGNTIY
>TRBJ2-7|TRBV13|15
ASSLAPTASTTYEQY
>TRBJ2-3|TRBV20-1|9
SAKPGDTQY
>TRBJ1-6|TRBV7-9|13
ASSLAGGQNSPLH
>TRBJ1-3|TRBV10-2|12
ASSGRSSGNTIY
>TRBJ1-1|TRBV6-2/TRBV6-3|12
ASSTVDRSTEAF
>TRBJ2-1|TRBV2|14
ASSTRTSGGANEQF
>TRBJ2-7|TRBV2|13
ASSVRAGGLGEQY
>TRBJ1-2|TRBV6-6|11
ASSSGASYGYT
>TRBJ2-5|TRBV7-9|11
ASSPPSQETQY
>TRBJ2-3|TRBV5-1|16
ASSLVSLGGTSTDTQY
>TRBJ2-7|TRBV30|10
AWNQRAYEQY
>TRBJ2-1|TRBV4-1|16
ASSLTRGLAGAFHEQF
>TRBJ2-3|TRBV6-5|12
ASSYRTSTDTQY
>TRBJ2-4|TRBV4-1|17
ASSQEKGIPILAKNIQY
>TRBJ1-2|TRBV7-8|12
ASSPTSRVGGYT
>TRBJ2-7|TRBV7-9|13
ASSLFRGNTYEQY
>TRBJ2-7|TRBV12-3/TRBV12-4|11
ASSWGQGYEQY
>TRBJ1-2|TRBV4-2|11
ASSPAGGYGYT
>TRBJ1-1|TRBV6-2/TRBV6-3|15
ASSYSRGRRVNTEAF
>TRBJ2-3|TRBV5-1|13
ASSGGQGGYDTQY
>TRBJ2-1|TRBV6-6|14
ASRTRTGSSYNEQF
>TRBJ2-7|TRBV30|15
AWSPDRGISRPYEQY
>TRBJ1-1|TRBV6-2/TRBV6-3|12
ASSYMVTATEAF
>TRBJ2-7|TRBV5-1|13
ASSSHTGAAYEQY
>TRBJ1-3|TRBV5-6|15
ASSGFGSGIPGNTIY
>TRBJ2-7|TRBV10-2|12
ASSGGQGAREQY